The rows below give T cell receptor beta chains drawn from one sample of a study of OX40 agonist ivuxolimab in advanced cancers. Repertoires were generated with immunoSEQ multiplex PCR, while TCRdb's copy carries only in-frame clones and drops some. The table has 30,000 to 40,000 clones, approximately 89% seen once. The material was CD4+ or CD8+ T cells sorted from blood, obtained in a trial of the OX40 agonist ivuxolimab. These receptors all stem from an adult with an advanced solid tumor such as melanoma, head and neck, liver or kidney cancer. The CDR3 runs from the conserved cysteine through the conserved F or W. D genes are given only for firm matches.

>TRBD2|18|TRBV18|TRBJ2-2
CASSPILGTIEDTGELFF
TGTGCCAGCTCACCAATCTTAGGGACTATCGAGGACACCGGGGAGCTGTTTTTT
>.|14|TRBV27|TRBJ1-6
CASSLTGSDSPLHF
TGTGCCAGCAGTTTAACCGGTTCGGATTCACCCCTCCACTTT
>.|15|TRBV9|TRBJ1-2
CASSVDSDLNYGYTF
TGTGCCAGCAGCGTGGACAGTGACCTAAATTATGGCTACACCTTC
>.|14|TRBV11-2|TRBJ2-7
CASSLYRGSYEQYF
TGTGCCAGCAGCTTATATCGGGGCTCCTACGAGCAGTACTTC
>.|14|TRBV18|TRBJ1-1
CASSLRQMNTEAFF
TGTGCCAGCTCGTTACGGCAGATGAACACTGAAGCTTTCTTT
>.|14|TRBV6-5|TRBJ2-3
CASRSDYHTDTQYF
TGTGCCAGCAGGTCGGACTACCACACAGATACGCAGTATTTT
>TRBD2|15|TRBV11-1|TRBJ2-7
CASSSSRDYRLEQYF
TGTGCCAGCAGCTCCTCGAGGGACTATCGGCTCGAGCAGTACTTC
>TRBD1|15|TRBV5-1|TRBJ1-2
CASSLVDRGSNGYTF
TGCGCCAGCAGCTTGGTGGACAGGGGTAGCAATGGCTACACCTTC
>TRBD2|17|TRBV30|TRBJ2-3
CAWSPPWAGGRQDTQYF
TGTGCCTGGAGTCCCCCGTGGGCGGGCGGGAGGCAAGATACGCAGTATTTT
>.|15|TRBV27|TRBJ2-6
CASSSGVSGANVLTF
TGTGCCAGCAGTTCTGGAGTCTCTGGGGCCAACGTCCTGACTTTC